This T cell receptor (beta chain) is drawn from a study of chemoradiotherapy in HPV16-positive cancers (dated by TCRdb to between 2022 and 2023). In the study overall: Functional T-cell assays on cells from a couple of HPV16-positive patients defined candidate HPV-specific T-cell clones and common TCR motifs. The study asked whether T-cell immunity to the HPV oncoproteins E6 and E7 changes during chemoradiotherapy and whether this immunity affects survival. The candidate HPV-specific TCRs and motifs were subsequently tracked in TCR repertoires obtained from some 90 patients with HPV-related cancers.

Worth noting for this clone: The clone's antigen remains unknown. No qualities accompany the bases; no much larger clone lies one base away.

Repertoires were sampled repeatedly over the course of chemoradiotherapy, so clonal expansion could be followed in the tumor microenvironment. The investigation overall reported the following: In HPV16-positive patients, expansion of HPV-responsive T cells during chemoradiotherapy was associated with improved recurrence-free survival. The survival association was reported for HPV16-positive patients, and the functional definition of HPV-specific T cells was derived from only a couple of HPV16-positive patients. Expansion of candidate HPV-specific clones and E7-related TCR motifs was observed in the tumor microenvironment during treatment, whereas no such expansion was observed for non-HPV-specific T cells.

V is cut by 4 bases and J by 3 bases, and the space between the germline ends is 14 bases. The CDR3 spans 15 residues, from the cysteine through the phenylalanine. The entry retains the CDR3 DNA only, 45 bases that are in frame from base 1. The germline V gene sets CDR1 to MDHEN and CDR2 to SYDVKM. The method behind the library was the immunoSEQ multiplex PCR assay. TCRdb took over this immuneACCESS table, retaining in-frame rearrangements with V and J assigned. Such tables are incomplete; in checked studies, under half of the missing clones stem from an unresolved V gene, and the remainder is unexplained. In all, the sample holds about 66,000 clones, and about nine tenths of those were seen once. The ten top clones hold 4.2% of the sample.

The input for sequencing was blood, taken from a patient who underwent chemoradiotherapy. Recombination joined TRBV28 with TRBJ2-3; the D gene is possibly TRBD2, with 6 bases matching. The sequence was obtained from a human donor with HPV-associated anogenital cancer. The DNA reads TGTGCCAGCAGTTCGGCCGCGGGAAGGACAGATACGCAGTATTTT. The encoded protein is CASSSAAGRTDTQYF.